Ten or more counts support the clone carrying this TCR beta chain. The antigen is not known. Quantitative 5'-RACE was performed with molecular barcodes, and it yielded the TCR beta libraries. TCRdb ran MiXCR on the 5' RACE reads and lists one entry per CDR3 protein. Of some 130,000 distinct CDR3 sequences in the sample, around 10% were seen once. V lost 3 bases and J 0 bases, leaving 10 bases between the germline ends. The CDR3 spans 15 residues. Germline assignment: CDR1 MNHEY and CDR2 SVGAGI. These data come from a study of CD8 T cells in ankylosing spondylitis. Points from the study as a whole: CD8+ cells made up the disease-linked clones, which were relatively rare in peripheral blood. Within matched ankylosing spondylitis synovial fluid, disease-linked clones were reportedly significantly enriched. Ankylosing spondylitis blood appeared to be characterized by a TCR beta motif of under 10 highly homologous variants.

The receptor was isolated from a female donor with ankylosing spondylitis or in good health (not recorded which). The V call is TRBV6-5, the J call TRBJ2-3, with D uncertain. Sequenced: blood, either unsorted or a sorted T cell fraction (not recorded which). For the CDR3, the DNA is TGTGCCAGCAGTTATGGGCAGACTAGCACAGATACGCAGTATTTT. Protein sequence: CASSYGQTSTDTQYF.